This entry describes one T cell receptor (beta chain). This sample was included in a study of radiotherapy plus CTLA-4 blockade in lung cancer. The CDR3 length is 13 residues. Germline V lookup: CDR1 SGHDN, CDR2 FVKESK. V gave up 0 bases and J gave up 11 bases, with 13 bases separating them. Profiling relied on immunoSEQ multiplex PCR, and the TCRdb table lists in-frame clones only, not all of them. The top ten hold approximately 7.7% of the sample, which has tens of thousands of clones, around 85% seen once. The receptor comes from a human donor with non-small cell lung cancer who had stable disease on radiotherapy plus ipilimumab. The rearrangement joins TRBV14 to TRBJ1-1; unclear D gene. The starting material was peripheral blood, obtained from a patient treated with radiotherapy plus ipilimumab. The chain's CDR3 is CASSQDQFQSAFF. As DNA, the CDR3 is TGTGCCAGCAGCCAAGATCAGTTCCAGTCGGCTTTCTTT.